This T cell receptor beta chain was found in a study of technical replicates of blood from a handful of donors. Repertoires were generated with immunoSEQ multiplex PCR, while TCRdb's copy carries only in-frame clones and drops some. The sample records 80,000 to 90,000 clones, roughly 94% being singletons. There are 15 residues in the CDR3. Germline V CDR1 and CDR2: KGHSH, LQKENI. Trimming pared 4 bases from V and 0 bases from J, leaving 10 bases between. Input material: T cells isolated from PBMCs. The sequence was collected from a human donor in good health. The chain links TRBV18 to TRBJ1-5; D is unclear. The CDR3 DNA reads as TGTGCCAGCTCACAACTAGGAATTAGCAATCAGCCCCAGCATTTT. It is translated as CASSQLGISNQPQHF.